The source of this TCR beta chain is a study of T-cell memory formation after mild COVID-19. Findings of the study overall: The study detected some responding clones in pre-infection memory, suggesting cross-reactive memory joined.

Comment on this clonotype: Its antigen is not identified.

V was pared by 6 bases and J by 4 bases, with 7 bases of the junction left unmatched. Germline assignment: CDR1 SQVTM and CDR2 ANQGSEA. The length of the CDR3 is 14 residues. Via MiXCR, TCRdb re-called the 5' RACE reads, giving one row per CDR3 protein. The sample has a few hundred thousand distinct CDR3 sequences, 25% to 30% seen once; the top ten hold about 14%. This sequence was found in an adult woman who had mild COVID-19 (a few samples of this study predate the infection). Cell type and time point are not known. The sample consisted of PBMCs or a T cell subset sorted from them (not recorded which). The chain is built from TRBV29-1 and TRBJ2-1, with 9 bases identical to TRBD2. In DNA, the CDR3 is TGCAGCGTGCCCACTAGCGGGTTTTACAATGAGCAGTTCTTC. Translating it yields CSVPTSGFYNEQFF.